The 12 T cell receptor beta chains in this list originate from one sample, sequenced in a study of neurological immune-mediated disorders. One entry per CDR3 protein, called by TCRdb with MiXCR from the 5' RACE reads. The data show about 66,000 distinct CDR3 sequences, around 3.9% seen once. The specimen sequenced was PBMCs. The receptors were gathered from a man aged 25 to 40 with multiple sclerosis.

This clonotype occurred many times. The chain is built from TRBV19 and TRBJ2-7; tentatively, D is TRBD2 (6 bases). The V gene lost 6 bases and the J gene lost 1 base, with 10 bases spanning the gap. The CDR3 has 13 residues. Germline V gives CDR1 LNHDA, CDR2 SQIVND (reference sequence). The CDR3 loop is CASSPGLSYEQYF. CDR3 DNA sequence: TGTGCCAGTAGCCCCGGACTATCCTACGAGCAGTACTTC.

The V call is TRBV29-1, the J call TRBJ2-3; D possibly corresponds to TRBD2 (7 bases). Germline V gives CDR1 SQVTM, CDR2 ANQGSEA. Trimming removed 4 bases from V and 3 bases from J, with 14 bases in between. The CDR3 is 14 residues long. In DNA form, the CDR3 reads TGCAGCGTTGCTCGAGGGGGGGCGACAGATACGCAGTATTTT. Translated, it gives CSVARGGATDTQYF.

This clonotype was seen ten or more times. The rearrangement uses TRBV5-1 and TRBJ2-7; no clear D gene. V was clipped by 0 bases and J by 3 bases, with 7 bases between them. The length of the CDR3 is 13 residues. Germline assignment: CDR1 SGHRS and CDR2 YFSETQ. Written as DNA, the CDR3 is TGCGCCAGCAGCTTGGATTACGGCTACGAGCAGTACTTC. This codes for CASSLDYGYEQYF.

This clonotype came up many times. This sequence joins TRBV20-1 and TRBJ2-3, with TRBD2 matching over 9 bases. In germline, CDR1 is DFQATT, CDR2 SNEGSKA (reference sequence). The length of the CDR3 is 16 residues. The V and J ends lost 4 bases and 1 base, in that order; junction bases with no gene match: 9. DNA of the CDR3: TGCAGTGCTATTGGGGCGCGGGGGGGCGGCACAGATACGCAGTATTTT. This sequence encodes CSAIGARGGGTDTQYF.

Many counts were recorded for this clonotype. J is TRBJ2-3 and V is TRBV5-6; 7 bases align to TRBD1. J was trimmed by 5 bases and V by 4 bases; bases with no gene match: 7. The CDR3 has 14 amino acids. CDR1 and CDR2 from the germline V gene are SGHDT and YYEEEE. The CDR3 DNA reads TGTGCCAGCAGCCCAGACAGGGTGGAAGATACGCAGTATTTT. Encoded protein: CASSPDRVEDTQYF.

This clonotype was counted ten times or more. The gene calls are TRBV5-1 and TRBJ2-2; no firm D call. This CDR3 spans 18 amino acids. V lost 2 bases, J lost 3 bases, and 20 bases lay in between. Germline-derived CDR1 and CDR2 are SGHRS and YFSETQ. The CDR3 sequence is CASSFLSSEHRYTGELFF. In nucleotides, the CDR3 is TGCGCCAGCAGCTTTTTGTCCTCCGAACACCGCTACACCGGGGAGCTGTTTTTT.

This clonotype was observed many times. CDR3 in amino acids: CASSLVPDQQETQYF. The CDR3 DNA follows: TGTGCCAGCAGCTTAGTCCCGGATCAACAAGAGACCCAGTACTTC. The chain joins TRBV7-2 to TRBJ2-5; D gene unclear. V gave up 1 base and J gave up 2 bases, with 11 bases separating them. The CDR3 totals 15 residues. From germline, CDR1 is SGHTA and CDR2 FQGNSA.

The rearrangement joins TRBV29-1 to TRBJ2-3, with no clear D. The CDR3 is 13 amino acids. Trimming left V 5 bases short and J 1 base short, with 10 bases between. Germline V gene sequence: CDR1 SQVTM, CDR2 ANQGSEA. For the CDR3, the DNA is TGCAGCGTTAGGAGACCGGGCACAGATACGCAGTATTTT. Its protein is CSVRRPGTDTQYF.

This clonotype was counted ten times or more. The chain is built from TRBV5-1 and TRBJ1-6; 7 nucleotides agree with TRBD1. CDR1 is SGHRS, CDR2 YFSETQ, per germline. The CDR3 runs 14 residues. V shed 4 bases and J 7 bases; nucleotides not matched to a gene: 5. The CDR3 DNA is TGCGCCAGCAGCGCACAGGGGCCCAATTCACCCCTCCACTTT. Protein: CASSAQGPNSPLHF.

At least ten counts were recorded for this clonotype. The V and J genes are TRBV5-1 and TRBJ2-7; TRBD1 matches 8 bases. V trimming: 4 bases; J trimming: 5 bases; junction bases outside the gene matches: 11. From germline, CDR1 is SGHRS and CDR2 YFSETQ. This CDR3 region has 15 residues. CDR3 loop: CASSPWTGTLHEQYF. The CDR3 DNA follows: TGCGCCAGCAGCCCATGGACAGGGACCCTCCACGAGCAGTACTTC.

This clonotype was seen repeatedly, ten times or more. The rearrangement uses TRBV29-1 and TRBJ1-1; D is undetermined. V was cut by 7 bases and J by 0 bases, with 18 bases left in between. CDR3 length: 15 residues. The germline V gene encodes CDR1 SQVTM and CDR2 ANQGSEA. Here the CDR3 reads CSATPLGLMNTEAFF. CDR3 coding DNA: TGCAGCGCGACACCTCTCGGCCTCATGAACACTGAAGCTTTCTTT.

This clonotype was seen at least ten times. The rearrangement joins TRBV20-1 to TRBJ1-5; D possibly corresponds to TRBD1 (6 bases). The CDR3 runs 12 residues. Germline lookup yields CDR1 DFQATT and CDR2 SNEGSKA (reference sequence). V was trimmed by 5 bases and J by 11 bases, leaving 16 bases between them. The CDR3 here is CSASRTDSAQHF. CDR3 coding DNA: TGCAGTGCTTCCAGGACAGACTCAGCCCAGCATTTT.